One sample yielded the 25 T cell receptor beta chains listed below, sequenced in a study of neurological immune-mediated disorders. Via MiXCR, TCRdb re-called the 5' RACE reads, giving one row per CDR3 protein. Here the sample spans 16,000 or so distinct CDR3 sequences, approximately 9.1% being singletons. Sequenced sample: CD8+ T cells from blood. The receptors stem from a man in his forties or fifties in good health.

This clonotype was seen ten or more times. The chain uses TRBV12-3 or TRBV12-4 and TRBJ2-3; D not certain. The V end was cut by 1 base, the J end by 4 bases, with 15 bases between. CDR3 length equals 16 residues. In nucleotides, the CDR3 is TGTGCCAGCAGTTTAGGTGCGGAACGGGTTCCAGATACGCAGTATTTT. This gives the protein CASSLGAERVPDTQYF.

This clonotype was detected ten times or more. This chain connects TRBV7-9 to TRBJ2-1; TRBD2 aligns across 11 bases. CDR1 SEHNR and CDR2 FQNEAQ come from the germline V gene (reference sequence). The CDR3 has 16 residues. The ends lost 4 bases at V and 7 bases at J; junction bases unmatched: 9. The CDR3 is CASSSKTSGRVNEQFF. For the CDR3, the DNA is TGTGCCAGCAGCTCCAAAACTAGCGGGAGAGTGAATGAGCAGTTCTTC.

This clonotype came up many times. J is TRBJ2-7 and V is TRBV4-1, with D maybe TRBD1 (6 bases). Germline values: CDR1 MGHRA, CDR2 YSYEKL. The CDR3 extends over 16 amino acids. Between the trimmed V and J ends, which lost 1 base and 0 bases, there was a span of 13 bases. The CDR3 DNA follows: TGCGCCAGCAGCCAAGGAACCCAGGGGATCTCCTACGAGCAGTACTTC. This encodes CASSQGTQGISYEQYF.

This clonotype has a count of ten or more. The chain employs TRBV14 and TRBJ2-3; possible D gene TRBD2, 6 bases. Germline assignment: CDR1 SGHDN and CDR2 FVKESK. V was trimmed by 4 bases and J by 3 bases, leaving 14 bases between them. CDR3 length: 15 amino acids. Here the CDR3 reads CASSLWGSGTDTQYF. Written as DNA, the CDR3 is TGTGCCAGCAGCCTGTGGGGGAGCGGGACAGATACGCAGTATTTT.

This clonotype occurred many times. The rearrangement links TRBV6-4 to TRBJ2-3; no clear D gene. CDR1 MRHNA and CDR2 SNTAGT come from the germline V gene. The CDR3 extends over 14 amino acids. Trimming took off 3 bases at V and 2 bases at J, with 9 bases between the two ends. The CDR3: CASSERVFTDTQYF. In DNA, the CDR3 is TGTGCCAGCAGTGAAAGAGTTTTCACAGATACGCAGTATTTT.

This clonotype has ten or more counts. The chain is built from TRBV27 and TRBJ2-4; D call uncertain. V lost 5 bases and J 4 bases, leaving 3 bases between the germline ends. The germline gives CDR1 MNHEY, CDR2 SMNVEV (reference sequence). The CDR3 covers 11 residues. The CDR3 protein is CASSAKNIQYF. In nucleotides, the CDR3 is TGTGCCAGCAGTGCTAAAAACATTCAGTACTTC.

This clonotype was observed many times. V is TRBV15 and J is TRBJ2-7; D remains unclear. Germline V gene sequence: CDR1 LNHNV, CDR2 YYDKDF (reference sequence). The CDR3 is 12 residues long. V lost 5 bases and J lost 3, with 8 bases in between. Here the CDR3 reads CATSPKGYEQYF. The DNA for the CDR3 is TGTGCCACCAGCCCAAAGGGCTACGAGCAGTACTTC.

The chain has TRBV14 and TRBJ2-2; D is unresolved. Trimming took off 3 bases at V and 3 bases at J, with 8 bases between the two ends. CDR3 length equals 14 residues. CDR1 and CDR2 (germline): SGHDN, FVKESK. CDR3 coding DNA: TGTGCCAGCAGCCAGCTCTTGTACACCGGGGAGCTGTTTTTT. It yields the protein CASSQLLYTGELFF.

The sample holds many counts of this clonotype. The rearrangement links TRBV29-1 to TRBJ1-1; D remains unclear. Germline assignment: CDR1 SQVTM and CDR2 ANQGSEA. V lost 6 bases, J lost 1 base, and 6 bases lay in between. There are 11 residues in the CDR3. The DNA of the CDR3 is TGCAGCGTCCTAAAGAACACTGAAGCTTTCTTT. It is translated as CSVLKNTEAFF.

This clonotype was observed many times. The chain has TRBV18 and TRBJ2-1; D gene uncertain. Germline lookup yields CDR1 KGHSH and CDR2 LQKENI. There are 14 residues in the CDR3. V lost 2 bases to trimming and J lost 3 bases, with 8 bases between them. DNA of the CDR3: TGTGCCAGCTCACCATCGTCGGGCTACAATGAGCAGTTCTTC. Protein: CASSPSSGYNEQFF.

A few counts support this clonotype. V and J are TRBV29-1 and TRBJ1-4; D not certain. V lost 5 bases and J lost 7, with 8 bases in between. Germline V CDR1 and CDR2: SQVTM, ANQGSEA. This CDR3 region has 11 residues. This CDR3 is CSVLSVEKLFF. CDR3 in DNA: TGCAGCGTTTTGAGTGTTGAAAAACTGTTTTTT.

This clonotype was counted at least ten times. V and J are TRBV6-1 and TRBJ1-5; perhaps TRBD1 as D (5 bases). This CDR3 has 16 residues. V was cut by 6 bases and J by 3 bases, with 18 bases left in between. Looked up from germline, CDR1 is MNHNS and CDR2 is SASEGT. The CDR3 region has the DNA TGTGCCAGCAGCGAATGGGGGGAGTCGGTCAATCAGCCCCAGCATTTT. This codes for CASSEWGESVNQPQHF.

The genes are TRBV5-1 and TRBJ1-6, with D possibly matching TRBD1 (6 bases). There are 14 residues in the CDR3. Germline V lookup: CDR1 SGHRS, CDR2 YFSETQ. Trimming left V 5 bases short and J 5 bases short, with 11 bases between. The CDR3 protein is CASSRDTDNSPLHF. In nucleotides, the CDR3 is TGCGCCAGCAGTCGGGACACCGATAATTCACCCCTCCACTTT.

This clonotype was found many times. The rearrangement links TRBV25-1 to TRBJ2-7; 10 bases are shared with TRBD1. Germline loops: CDR1 MGHDK, CDR2 SYGVNS. The CDR3 is made up of 17 amino acids. J lost 5 bases, V lost 0 bases, and 10 bases had no gene match. CDR3 amino acids: CASSEYMGAGTGDEQYF. The CDR3 DNA follows: TGTGCCAGCAGTGAATATATGGGGGCCGGGACAGGGGACGAGCAGTACTTC.

The table lists this clonotype with many counts. This rearrangement joins TRBV7-3 to TRBJ2-7, with 10 bases that match TRBD1. V was pared by 7 bases and J by 7 bases, with 4 bases of the junction left unmatched. The CDR3 sequence is 12 residues long. Germline V gene sequence: CDR1 SGHTA, CDR2 FQGTGA. CDR3: CASTDRGHEQYF. The DNA of the CDR3 is TGTGCCAGCACTGACAGGGGGCATGAGCAGTACTTC.

The J gene is TRBJ1-5, the V gene TRBV9; the D is unclear. In germline, CDR1 is SGDLS, CDR2 YYNGEE. The CDR3 covers 15 residues. V was clipped by 5 bases and J by 3 bases, with 15 bases between them. The CDR3 DNA sequence: TGTGCCAGCAGTAAAGGAGGAGGTTCCAATCAGCCCCAGCATTTT. Translated: CASSKGGGSNQPQHF.

In this sample, this clonotype turned up many times. The V gene is TRBV6-5, the J gene TRBJ2-7; D might be TRBD1 or TRBD2, each matching 5 bases. This CDR3 comprises 15 residues. Germline V gives CDR1 MNHEY, CDR2 SVGAGI. V lost 7 bases to trimming and J lost 2 bases, with 18 bases between them. CDR3: CASNPTSGAAYEQYF. CDR3 coding DNA: TGTGCCAGCAATCCGACTTCCGGGGCCGCCTACGAGCAGTACTTC.

This clonotype was observed many times. The gene calls are TRBV6-2 or TRBV6-3 and TRBJ2-7; perhaps TRBD1 as D (6 bases). The CDR3 is made up of 14 amino acids. Germline V CDR1 and CDR2: MNHEY, SVGEGT. Trimming shortened V by 2 bases and J by 3 bases, and 11 bases separated the two germline ends. CDR3 DNA sequence: TGTGCCAGCAGTTACGCAGGGGATGGCTACGAGCAGTACTTC. It specifies CASSYAGDGYEQYF.

This clonotype was detected ten times or more. This sequence joins TRBV6-2 or TRBV6-3 and TRBJ2-7; possible D gene TRBD1, 6 bases. From germline, CDR1 is MNHEY and CDR2 SVGEGT. The CDR3 is 15 amino acids. V lost 6 bases and J 3 bases, leaving 18 bases between the germline ends. The CDR3 region has the DNA TGTGCCAGCAGCCATTTACAGGGAATCCACTACGAGCAGTACTTC. Its protein product is CASSHLQGIHYEQYF.

This clonotype was detected many times. The chain is built from TRBV7-9 and TRBJ1-1; 8 bases agree with TRBD1. Per the germline V gene, CDR1 is SEHNR and CDR2 is FQNEAQ (reference sequence). Germline trimming cut 5 bases from V and 1 base from J; bases unmatched to any gene: 12. This CDR3 has 17 amino acids. The CDR3 here is CASSLSSGGNRNTEAFF. In DNA form, the CDR3 reads TGTGCCAGCAGCCTTTCCTCAGGGGGCAATAGGAACACTGAAGCTTTCTTT.

This clonotype was counted ten times or more. This rearrangement joins TRBV5-1 to TRBJ1-5; D unclear. The CDR3 contains 15 residues. Germline lookup yields CDR1 SGHRS and CDR2 YFSETQ. Trimming shortened V by 0 bases and J by 0 bases, and 7 bases separated the two germline ends. DNA for the CDR3: TGCGCCAGCAGCTTGGGGGCATTTAGCAATCAGCCCCAGCATTTT. Translated, it gives CASSLGAFSNQPQHF.

The table lists this clonotype with many counts. The CDR3 DNA reads TGTGCCAGCAGTCCAACTAGCGTACAAGAGACCCAGTACTTC. Amino acids: CASSPTSVQETQYF. J is TRBJ2-5 and V is TRBV12-3 or TRBV12-4, with 7 bases identical to TRBD2. CDR3 length: 14 residues. The J segment lost 2 bases and the V segment lost 5 bases, leaving 5 bases of the junction unmatched.

As to this clonotype: This CDR3 fails to terminate in the conserved phenylalanine or tryptophan, so it likely reflects a read error. The chain combines TRBV5-1 with TRBJ1-2; D call uncertain. Trimming removed 1 base at V and 9 bases at J, with 13 bases between. This CDR3 has 13 amino acids. Germline V CDR1 and CDR2: SGHRS, YFSETQ. In DNA, the CDR3 is TGCGCCAGCAGCTTGACCGATCCGGATAGCTACACCTTA. Translation gives CASSLTDPDSYTL.

The table lists this clonotype with many counts. J is TRBJ2-1 and V is TRBV28; D is uncertain. V was pared by 2 bases and J by 0 bases, with 11 bases between. CDR1 and CDR2 from the germline V gene are MDHEN and SYDVKM. This CDR3 region has 16 residues. For the CDR3, the DNA is TGTGCCAGCAGTTTAGCCCGAAGTGGCTCCTACAATGAGCAGTTCTTC. Its translation: CASSLARSGSYNEQFF. The whole variable domain, remainder taken from reference TRBV28 and TRBJ2-1, is DVKVTQSSRYLVKRTGEKVFLECVQDMDHENMFWYRQDPGLGLRLIYFSYDVKMKEKGDIPEGYSVSREKKERFSLILESASTNQTSMYLCASSLARSGSYNEQFFGPGTRLTVL.

This clonotype was counted many times. This sequence joins TRBV6-1 and TRBJ2-1; 9 bases line up with TRBD2. The germline V gene has CDR1 MNHNS and CDR2 SASEGT. Trimming at V came to 0 bases and at J to 2 bases, leaving 5 bases not matched to a gene. This CDR3 has 17 amino acids. CDR3 coding DNA: TGTGCCAGCAGTGAAGCTAGCGGGAGAGTCGCCTACAATGAGCAGTTCTTC. It codes for CASSEASGRVAYNEQFF.